The T cell receptor (beta chain) under discussion was sequenced for a study of beta chain features in type 1 diabetes. Study overall: Analysis included about 110 million sorted cells drawn from all samples. Study-wide points: Patients with Type 1 diabetes showed moderately but significantly shorter TCRB CDR3s in all four CD4+ subsets.

All of the sorted populations showed purity greater than 98%. Reverse transcription of all isolated RNA meant that expressed TCRB transcripts were sequenced. Naive, central memory and regulatory T cell samples yielded around 3.9 million reads on average. Repertoires were generated with immunoSEQ multiplex PCR, while TCRdb's copy carries only in-frame clones and drops some. The data show more than 250,000 clones, approximately 25% seen once. Looked up from germline, CDR1 is SGHVS and CDR2 is FNYEAQ. The CDR3 has 16 amino acids. V lost 4 bases and J 3 bases, leaving 17 bases between the germline ends. This clone was observed a handful of times. Its cognate antigen is unknown.

The chain joins TRBV7-6 to TRBJ2-3, with D possibly being TRBD2 (7 bases). This TCR derives from a woman aged 25-40 years with type 1 diabetes. The sample comprised naive CD4+ T cells from blood. The DNA of the CDR3 is TGTGCCAGCAGCTCCCCCCAACAGGGAGGGACAGATACGCAGTATTTT. Its translation: CASSSPQQGGTDTQYF. Based on the CDR3 plus reference TRBV7-6 and TRBJ2-3, the full variable domain is GAGVSQSPRYKVTKRGQDVALRCDPISGHVSLYWYRQALGQGPEFLTYFNYEAQQDKSGLPNDRFSAERPEGSISTLTIQRTEQRDSAMYRCASSSPQQGGTDTQYFGPGTRLTVL.